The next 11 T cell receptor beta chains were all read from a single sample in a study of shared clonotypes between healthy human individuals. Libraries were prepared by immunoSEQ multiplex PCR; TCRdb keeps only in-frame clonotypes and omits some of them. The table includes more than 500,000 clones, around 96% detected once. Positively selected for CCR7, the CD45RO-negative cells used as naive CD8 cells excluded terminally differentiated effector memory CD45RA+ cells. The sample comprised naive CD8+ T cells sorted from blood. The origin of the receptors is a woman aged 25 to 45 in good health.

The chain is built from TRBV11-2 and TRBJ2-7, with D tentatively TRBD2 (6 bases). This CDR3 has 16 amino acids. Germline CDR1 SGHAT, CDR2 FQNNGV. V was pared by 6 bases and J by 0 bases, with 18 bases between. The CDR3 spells CASSVKGGQSSYEQYF. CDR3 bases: TGTGCCAGCAGTGTAAAAGGAGGGCAGAGCTCCTACGAGCAGTACTTC. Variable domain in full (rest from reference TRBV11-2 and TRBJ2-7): EAGVAQSPRYKIIEKRQSVAFWCNPISGHATLYWYQQILGQGPKLLIQFQNNGVVDDSQLPKDRFSAERLKGVDSTLKIQPAKLEDSAVYLCASSVKGGQSSYEQYFGPGTRLTVT.

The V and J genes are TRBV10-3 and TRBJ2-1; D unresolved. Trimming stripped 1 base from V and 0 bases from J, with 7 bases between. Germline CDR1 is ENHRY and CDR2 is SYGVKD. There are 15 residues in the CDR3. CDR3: CAISEYKSSYNEQFF. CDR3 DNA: TGTGCCATCAGTGAGTACAAGAGCTCCTACAATGAGCAGTTCTTC.

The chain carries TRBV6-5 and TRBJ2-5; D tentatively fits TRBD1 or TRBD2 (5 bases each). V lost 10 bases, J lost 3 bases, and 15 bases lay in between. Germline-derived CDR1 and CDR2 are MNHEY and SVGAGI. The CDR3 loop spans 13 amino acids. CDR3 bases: TGTGCCACCCTGGGGGTGTCGGAAGAGACCCAGTACTTC. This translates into CATLGVSEETQYF.

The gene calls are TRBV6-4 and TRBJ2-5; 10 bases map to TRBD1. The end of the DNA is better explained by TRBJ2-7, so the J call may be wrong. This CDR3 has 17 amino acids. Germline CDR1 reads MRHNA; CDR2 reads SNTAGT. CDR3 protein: CASSFPPDRGESYEQYF. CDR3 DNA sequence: TGTGCCAGCTCCTTCCCCCCGGACAGGGGGGAGTCCTACGAGCAGTACTTC.

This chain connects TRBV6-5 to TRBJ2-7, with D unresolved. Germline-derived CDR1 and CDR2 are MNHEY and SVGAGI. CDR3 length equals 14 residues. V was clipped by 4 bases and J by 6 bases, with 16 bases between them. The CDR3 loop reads CASSLLESNCEQYF. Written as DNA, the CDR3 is TGTGCCAGCAGTTTATTGGAGTCCAACTGCGAGCAGTACTTC.

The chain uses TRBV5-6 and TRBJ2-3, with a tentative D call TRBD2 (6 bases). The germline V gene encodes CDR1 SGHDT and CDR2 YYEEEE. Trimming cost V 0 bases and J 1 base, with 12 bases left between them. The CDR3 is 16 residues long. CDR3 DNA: TGTGCCAGCAGCTTGGGAAGCGGGTGGGGCACAGATACGCAGTATTTT. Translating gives CASSLGSGWGTDTQYF.

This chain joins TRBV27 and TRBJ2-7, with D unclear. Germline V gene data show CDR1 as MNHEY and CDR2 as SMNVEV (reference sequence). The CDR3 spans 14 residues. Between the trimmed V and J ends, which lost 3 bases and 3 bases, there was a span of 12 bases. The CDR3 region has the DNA TGTGCCAGCAGTTTTTCCAGTGCCGTCTACGAGCAGTACTTC. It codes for CASSFSSAVYEQYF.

Written as DNA, the CDR3 is TGTGCCAGCAGGCTGTACGAGGAGGGGAACCGGGAGCTGTTTTTT. The encoded protein is CASRLYEEGNRELFF. The J gene is TRBJ2-2, the V gene TRBV6-5; tentative D call: TRBD2 (6 bases). CDR1 is MNHEY and CDR2 is SVGAGI in the germline V gene. The CDR3 is made up of 15 amino acids. V was shortened by 6 bases and J by 9 bases, with 20 bases between the two germline ends.

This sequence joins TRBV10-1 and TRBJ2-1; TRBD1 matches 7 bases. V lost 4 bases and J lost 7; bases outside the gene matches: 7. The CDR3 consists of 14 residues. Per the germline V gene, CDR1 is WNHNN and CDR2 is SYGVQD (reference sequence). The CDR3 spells CASSGKTGRNEQFF. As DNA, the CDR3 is TGCGCCAGCAGTGGGAAGACAGGGCGGAATGAGCAGTTCTTC.

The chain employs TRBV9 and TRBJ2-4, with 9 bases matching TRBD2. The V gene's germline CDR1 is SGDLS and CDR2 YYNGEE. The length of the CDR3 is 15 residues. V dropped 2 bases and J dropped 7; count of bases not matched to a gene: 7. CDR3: CASSVGAGGGNIQYF. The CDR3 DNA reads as TGTGCCAGCAGCGTGGGAGCGGGAGGAGGGAACATTCAGTACTTC.

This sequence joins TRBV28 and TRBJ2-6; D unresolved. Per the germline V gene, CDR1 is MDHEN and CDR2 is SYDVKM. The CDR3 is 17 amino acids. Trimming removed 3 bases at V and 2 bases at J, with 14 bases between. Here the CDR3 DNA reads TGTGCCAGCAGTTTTGTACCTCCCCAAGCTGGGGCCAACGTCCTGACTTTC. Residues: CASSFVPPQAGANVLTF.